This paragraph reports one T cell receptor (beta chain). Its antigen remains unknown. The data originate from a study of CXCR3-negative and CXCR3-positive naive CD8 T cells. The wider study: Collectively, the libraries yielded approximately 140 million TRB reads in total, at about 1.5 +/- 0.3 million per library.

The germline gives CDR1 SQVTM, CDR2 ANQGSEA. The CDR3 length is 13 residues. Study-level findings and limits: With respect to TRBV-TRBJ usage, naive CXCR3-negative and CXCR3-positive cells were similar; memory differed.

The authors made the TRB cDNA libraries by 5' RACE using UMI labels. TCRdb re-called the 5' RACE reads; one entry per CDR3 protein, DNA not given. This sample's table has 35,000 to 50,000 distinct CDR3 sequences. Sequencing was performed on memory CD8+ T cells from blood. The rearrangement links TRBV29-1 to TRBJ1-2; TCRdb's D gene call, TRBD1, goes unchecked for lack of DNA. The receptor comes from a human donor in good health. Some clones in this sample may be carry-over from other donors' samples. The chain's CDR3 is CSVLVGDTYGYTF.